The 18 T cell receptor beta chains given below trace back to one sample, sequenced in a study of blood T cells in healthy people across ages. For the second PCR, which ran for 7 to 11 cycles, a sample-barcoded 5' primer and a J-beta primer mix were used. TCRdb recomputed calls from the 5' RACE reads with MiXCR, one row per CDR3 protein. The sample holds fewer than 800,000 distinct CDR3 sequences, less than 40% seen once. Sequenced: blood. These receptors were taken from a woman older than 75 in good health.

A single count supports this clonotype. Germline and junction disagree at one end, which may indicate a read error. The genes are TRBV6-4 and TRBJ2-3; 9 positions match TRBD2. Per the germline V gene, CDR1 is MRHNA and CDR2 is SNTAGT. The CDR3 runs 14 residues. CDR3 region: CTSSEAGGADTQYF. CDR3 in DNA: TGTACCAGCAGTGAAGCGGGGGGCGCAGATACGCAGTATTTT.

Ten or more counts support this clonotype. The genes are TRBV4-2 and TRBJ1-4; 8 nucleotides align to TRBD1. V shed 6 bases, J shed 5 bases, and the junction held 5 bases outside the gene matches. CDR3 length equals 14 residues. CDR1 is LGHNA and CDR2 is YNFKEQ in the germline V gene. CDR3 loop: CASRKTGANEKLFF. The CDR3 coding sequence is TGTGCCAGCAGAAAGACAGGGGCGAATGAAAAACTGTTTTTT.

This clonotype turned up a few times. One junction end disagrees with the germline gene, perhaps due to a read error. The chain couples TRBV3-1 to TRBJ2-3; maybe TRBD1 (6 bases). The germline V gene encodes CDR1 LGHDT and CDR2 YNNKEL (reference sequence). The CDR3 is 15 amino acids. CDR3 sequence reads: CAGSQLLGATDTQYF. In nucleotides, the CDR3 is TGTGCCGGCAGCCAATTGCTGGGGGCCACAGATACGCAGTATTTT.

This chain connects TRBV12-3 or TRBV12-4 to TRBJ2-5; maybe TRBD1 (5 bases). This CDR3 is 13 amino acids long. Trimming pared 2 bases from V and 6 bases from J, leaving 10 bases between. CDR3 DNA: TGTGCCAGCAGTTTAATACAGGTCAAGACCCAGTACTTC. Translating gives CASSLIQVKTQYF.

This clonotype appeared many times. The rearrangement links TRBV11-2 to TRBJ1-1; D is undetermined. The CDR3 is made up of 14 amino acids. Germline-derived CDR1 and CDR2 are SGHAT and FQNNGV. Trimming left V 1 base short and J 8 bases short, with 14 bases between. The CDR3: CASSLVPPTGEAFF. CDR3 nucleotide sequence: TGTGCCAGCAGCTTAGTACCCCCAACGGGCGAAGCTTTCTTT.

Note on this clonotype: A read error is possible here, since a much larger clone lies one base away. The chain couples TRBV20-1 to TRBJ1-5, with D unclear. This CDR3 region has 14 residues. Deletions cut 5 bases from V and 6 bases from J, with 17 bases between. Per germline, CDR1 DFQATT and CDR2 SNEGSKA (reference sequence). The CDR3 nucleotides read TGCAGTGCTCTCTGTGGTGCCGGCAGTCAGCCCCAGCATTTT. This encodes CSALCGAGSQPQHF.

This clonotype was seen a handful of times. This sequence joins TRBV4-1 and TRBJ2-5; weak D call: TRBD2 (6 bases). Trimming left V 1 base short and J 4 bases short, with 10 bases between. In germline, CDR1 is MGHRA, CDR2 YSYEKL. This CDR3 comprises 14 residues. Here the CDR3 reads CASSQGRGGETQYF. Here the CDR3 DNA reads TGCGCCAGCAGCCAAGGACGGGGAGGAGAGACCCAGTACTTC.

Of note for this clonotype: An end of the junction does not agree with germline; a read error may underlie this. J is TRBJ2-5 and V is TRBV4-3; possibly TRBD1 for D (6 bases). Germline CDR1 LGHNA, CDR2 YSLEER. The CDR3 consists of 15 residues. CDR3 region: CASGQEFRGQEAQYF. In DNA form, the CDR3 reads TGCGCCAGCGGCCAAGAATTCCGGGGACAAGAGGCCCAGTACTTC.

This chain links TRBV9 with TRBJ2-1; D gene ambiguous. This CDR3 has 13 amino acids. V lost 3 bases and J 4 bases, leaving 8 bases between the germline ends. Germline V gene lookup returns CDR1 SGDLS and CDR2 YYNGEE. CDR3 DNA: TGTGCCAGCAGCGATTTCCGGTACAATGAGCAGTTCTTC. Protein sequence: CASSDFRYNEQFF.

This clonotype was counted many times. V gene TRBV4-3 combines with J gene TRBJ2-3; the D is unclear. Trimming took 0 bases from V and 0 from J, leaving 7 bases between them. The CDR3 runs 15 residues. Germline-derived CDR1 and CDR2 are LGHNA and YSLEER. The CDR3 sequence is CASSQERYSTDTQYF. DNA of the CDR3: TGCGCCAGCAGCCAAGAGCGGTATAGCACAGATACGCAGTATTTT.

The chain is built from TRBV28 and TRBJ1-2; the match to TRBD1 covers 7 bases. With V trimmed by 8 bases and J by 0 bases, 9 bases remained unmatched. The CDR3 consists of 15 residues. CDR1 MDHEN and CDR2 SYDVKM come from the germline V gene. The CDR3 here is CASLPGQLTNYGYTF. The DNA for the CDR3 is TGTGCCAGCCTCCCGGGACAGCTTACTAACTATGGCTACACCTTC.

This clonotype was detected many times. This sequence joins TRBV9 and TRBJ2-1, with 12 positions matching TRBD1. J was trimmed by 4 bases and V by 3 bases; bases with no gene match: 2. The CDR3 has 15 amino acids. In germline, CDR1 is SGDLS, CDR2 YYNGEE. DNA for the CDR3: TGTGCCAGCAGCGAGGGACAGGGGGCATACAATGAGCAGTTCTTC. It translates to CASSEGQGAYNEQFF.

This clonotype was seen many times. The chain is built from TRBV9 and TRBJ2-7; maybe TRBD2 (5 bases). V was pared by 0 bases and J by 3 bases, with 10 bases between. The CDR3 sequence is 14 residues long. CDR1 SGDLS and CDR2 YYNGEE come from the germline V gene. The DNA of the CDR3 is TGTGCCAGCAGCGTAGACGGGGTGAACTACGAGCAGTACTTC. The encoded protein is CASSVDGVNYEQYF.

The V call is TRBV29-1, the J call TRBJ2-3; tentative D call: TRBD2 (5 bases). Germline CDR1 reads SQVTM; CDR2 reads ANQGSEA. The CDR3 runs 15 residues. Written as DNA, the CDR3 is TGCGCTTCCCTCGGGGTCGCTACTAGCACAGATACGCAGTATTTT. Protein product: CASLGVATSTDTQYF.

The V gene is TRBV6-1, the J gene TRBJ1-3; 7 positions match TRBD1. The CDR3 covers 12 residues. V dropped 0 bases and J dropped 15; count of bases not matched to a gene: 5. Germline assignment: CDR1 MNHNS and CDR2 SASEGT. CDR3 sequence (DNA): TGTGCCAGCAGTGAAGCAGTCCGGGACAGATATTTT. This gives the protein CASSEAVRDRYF.

This clonotype turned up a few times. This rearrangement joins TRBV6-6 to TRBJ1-1; perhaps TRBD1 as D (5 bases). Trimming stripped 2 bases from V and 1 base from J, with 17 bases between. Germline V lookup: CDR1 MNHNY, CDR2 SVGAGI (reference sequence). The CDR3 has 17 amino acids. CDR3 nucleotide sequence: TGTGCCAGCAGTTACAGGCAGGGACCGGGTGGGAACACTGAAGCTTTCTTT. Protein sequence: CASSYRQGPGGNTEAFF.

This CDR3 reads CSVEDGLARELFF. CDR3 DNA sequence: TGCAGCGTTGAAGACGGGCTAGCCAGGGAGCTGTTTTTT. The chain employs TRBV29-1 and TRBJ2-2; maybe TRBD2 (5 bases). This CDR3 contains 13 residues. V was shortened by 0 bases and J by 9 bases, with 11 bases between the two germline ends. CDR1 and CDR2 from the germline V gene are SQVTM and ANQGSEA.

This chain joins TRBV3-1 and TRBJ1-1; D might be TRBD1 (6 bases). CDR1 and CDR2 from the germline V gene are LGHDT and YNNKEL (reference sequence). This CDR3 contains 14 residues. Trimming took off 3 bases at V and 1 base at J, with 9 bases between the two ends. This chain's CDR3 is CASSQGHTNTEAFF. CDR3 bases: TGTGCCAGCAGCCAGGGACACACGAACACTGAAGCTTTCTTT.